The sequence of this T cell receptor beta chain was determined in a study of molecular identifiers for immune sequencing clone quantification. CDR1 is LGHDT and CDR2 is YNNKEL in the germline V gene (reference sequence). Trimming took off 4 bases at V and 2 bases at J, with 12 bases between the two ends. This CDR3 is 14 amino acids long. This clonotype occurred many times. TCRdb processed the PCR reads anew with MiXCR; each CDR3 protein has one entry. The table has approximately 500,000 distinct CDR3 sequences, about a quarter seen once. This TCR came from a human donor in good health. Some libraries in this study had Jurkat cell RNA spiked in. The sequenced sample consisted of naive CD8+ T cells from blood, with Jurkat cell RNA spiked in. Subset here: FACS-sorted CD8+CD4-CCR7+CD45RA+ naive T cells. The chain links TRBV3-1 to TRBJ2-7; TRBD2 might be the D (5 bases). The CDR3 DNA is TGTGCCAGCAGCCCCACCCCGGAGGCCTACGAGCAGTACTTC. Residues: CASSPTPEAYEQYF.